A selection of T cell receptor beta chains follows, all from one sample in a study of shared clonotypes between healthy human individuals. Profiled with immunoSEQ multiplex PCR; TCRdb holds only in-frame clones, not every one. The table has about 1.1 million clones, roughly 80% seen once. Input material: memory CD4+ T cells from PBMCs. All receptors come from a man aged 18-30 years in good health. Some clones in this sample may be carry-over from other donors' samples. Each CDR3 is given with its conserved first and last residue. A D gene is named only where the DNA matches it firmly. Not all rows give a size; the values are once, few, many and, for expanded clones, a class.

D	V	size	J	length	CDR3	DNA
-	TRBV19	-	TRBJ1-1	13	CASKTRMNTEAFF	TGTGCCAGCAAAACACGGATGAACACTGAAGCTTTCTTT
-	TRBV28	-	TRBJ1-3	12	CASSLSGNTIYF	TGTGCCAGCAGTTTATCCGGAAACACCATATATTTT
-	TRBV28	-	TRBJ2-5	13	CASSLGSPQTQYF	TGTGCCAGCAGTTTGGGCAGTCCGCAGACCCAGTACTTC
TRBD1	TRBV5-1	-	TRBJ2-7	15	CASSWGQGSSYEQYF	TGCGCCAGCAGCTGGGGACAGGGTAGCTCCTACGAGCAGTACTTC
-	TRBV7-9	-	TRBJ1-4	14	CASSYGQSNEKLFF	TGTGCCAGCAGCTACGGACAGAGTAATGAAAAACTGTTTTTT
-	TRBV4-2	-	TRBJ2-7	13	CASSWDGADEQYF	TGTGCCAGCAGCTGGGACGGAGCCGACGAGCAGTACTTC
TRBD1	TRBV7-2	-	TRBJ1-1	17	CASSLRIIGTGVTEAFF	TGTGCCAGCAGCTTACGTATAATCGGGACAGGGGTCACTGAAGCTTTCTTT
-	TRBV2	-	TRBJ1-1	12	CASSESGPEAFF	TGTGCCAGCAGTGAGTCAGGGCCTGAAGCTTTCTTT
-	TRBV2	-	TRBJ2-2	16	CASSERETGNTGELFF	TGTGCCAGCAGTGAGAGGGAGACAGGGAACACCGGGGAGCTGTTTTTT
TRBD2	TRBV19	-	TRBJ2-5	15	CASSTPGLASYEQHF	TGTGCCAGTAGTACTCCGGGACTAGCGAGCTACGAGCAGCACTTC
-	TRBV4-2	-	TRBJ2-1	13	CASSQGRTSREFF	TGTGCCAGCAGCCAAGGTAGAACTTCGAGGGAGTTCTTC
-	TRBV2	-	TRBJ1-2	14	CASSEVAVSYGYTF	TGTGCCAGCAGTGAAGTGGCAGTGAGCTATGGCTACACCTTC
TRBD1	TRBV7-3	-	TRBJ2-2	17	CASSPSQGAIWAGELFF	TGTGCCAGCAGCCCCTCCCAGGGGGCGATTTGGGCCGGGGAGCTGTTTTTT
TRBD2	TRBV7-3	-	TRBJ2-5	15	CASSLYGTTQETQYF	TGTGCCAGCAGCTTATACGGGACTACACAAGAGACCCAGTACTTC
TRBD1	TRBV7-2	-	TRBJ2-1	15	CASSLGTGNYNEQFF	TGTGCCAGCAGCTTAGGGACAGGAAATTACAATGAGCAGTTCTTC
TRBD1	TRBV28	-	TRBJ1-1	15	CASSFLRQGAQVAFF	TGTGCCAGCAGTTTCCTACGACAGGGGGCACAGGTAGCTTTCTTT
-	TRBV7-2	-	TRBJ1-5	12	CASSLRDQPQHF	TGTGCCAGCAGCCTCCGCGATCAGCCCCAGCATTTT
-	TRBV5-6	-	TRBJ1-2	14	CASRATLGTYGYTF	TGTGCCAGCAGAGCAACTTTGGGGACATATGGCTACACCTTC
TRBD2	TRBV7-2	-	TRBJ2-5	15	CASSVRGSGKETQYF	TGTGCCAGCAGCGTGCGGGGGTCAGGGAAGGAGACCCAGTACTTC
-	TRBV28	few	TRBJ1-5	16	CASTRWGGSSNQPQHF	TGTGCCAGCACCCGCTGGGGAGGTTCCAGCAATCAGCCCCAGCATTTT
TRBD1	TRBV5-4	-	TRBJ1-1	13	CASREGQVTEAFF	TGTGCCAGCAGAGAAGGACAGGTCACTGAAGCTTTCTTT
-	TRBV4-1	-	TRBJ1-5	19	CASSQDLLPTFNSNQPQHF	TGCGCCAGCAGCCAAGATCTGCTACCCACATTCAATAGCAATCAGCCCCAGCATTTT
-	TRBV30	-	TRBJ2-7	14	CAWSGARTRYEQYF	TGTGCCTGGAGCGGAGCTCGGACCCGCTACGAGCAGTACTTC
-	TRBV28	-	TRBJ1-1	14	CASSLDRPNTEAFF	TGTGCCAGCAGTTTAGACCGTCCGAACACTGAAGCTTTCTTT
-	TRBV5-6	-	TRBJ2-2	15	CASRSRDTESGELFF	TGTGCCAGCAGGTCCCGGGACACTGAATCCGGGGAGCTGTTTTTT
-	TRBV2	once	TRBJ2-1	16	CASSEASGLYLNEQFF	TGTGCCAGCAGTGAAGCCTCGGGACTTTATCTAAATGAGCAGTTCTTC
TRBD1	TRBV6-5	-	TRBJ1-2	14	CASSPTGGYDGYTF	TGTGCCAGCAGCCCGACAGGGGGTTACGATGGCTACACCTTC
TRBD2	TRBV10-3	-	TRBJ2-1	15	CAISGLAGAVNEQFF	TGTGCCATCAGCGGACTAGCGGGAGCGGTGAATGAGCAGTTCTTC
-	TRBV28	-	TRBJ1-5	14	CASSLRTAGQPQHF	TGTGCCAGCAGTCTTCGGACAGCTGGACAGCCCCAGCATTTT
TRBD1	TRBV7-8	-	TRBJ1-1	12	CASSARTGEAFF	TGTGCCAGCAGCGCCCGGACAGGTGAAGCTTTCTTT
TRBD2	TRBV7-2	-	TRBJ2-1	17	CASSITSASHSYNEQFF	TGTGCCAGCAGCATTACTAGCGCCTCACACTCCTACAATGAGCAGTTCTTC
-	TRBV6-1	once	TRBJ1-1	12	CASNLPDLSAFF	TGTGCCAGCAACCTTCCCGACCTTTCAGCTTTCTTT
TRBD2	TRBV7-9	few	TRBJ2-7	15	CASSQGTSGPYEQYF	TGTGCCAGCAGCCAGGGGACTAGCGGGCCCTACGAGCAGTACTTC
-	TRBV5-1	-	TRBJ1-2	13	CASSLERYYGYTF	TGCGCCAGCAGCTTGGAAAGGTACTATGGCTACACCTTC
TRBD1	TRBV4-1	-	TRBJ1-2	15	CASSQGGTASYGYTF	TGCGCCAGCAGCCAAGGGGGGACAGCGTCCTATGGCTACACCTTC
-	TRBV5-1	-	TRBJ1-3	17	CASRLGYRRSSEDTIYF	TGCGCCAGCAGACTTGGCTATAGGCGGAGCTCTGAGGACACCATATATTTT
-	TRBV18	few	TRBJ1-5	15	CASSPRGDNNQPQHF	TGTGCCAGCTCACCACGAGGGGACAACAATCAGCCCCAGCATTTT
-	TRBV7-3	-	TRBJ2-2	13	CASSLRVTGELFF	TGTGCCAGCAGCTTAAGGGTCACCGGGGAGCTGTTTTTT
TRBD1	TRBV25-1	-	TRBJ1-1	15	CASSESHRGNTEAFF	TGTGCCAGCAGTGAATCTCACAGGGGAAACACTGAAGCTTTCTTT
TRBD2	TRBV5-1	-	TRBJ2-1	15	CASSLASGMGNEQFF	TGCGCCAGCAGCCTCGCTAGCGGGATGGGGAATGAGCAGTTCTTC
-	TRBV6-1	-	TRBJ1-2	13	CASSESRGYGYTF	TGTGCCAGCAGTGAAAGCAGGGGCTATGGCTACACCTTC
TRBD2	TRBV27	-	TRBJ2-5	16	CASSLFPSGQQETQYF	TGTGCCAGCAGTTTATTCCCTAGCGGGCAACAAGAGACCCAGTACTTC
TRBD1	TRBV4-1	-	TRBJ1-5	14	CASSQTGTSQPQHF	TGCGCCAGCAGCCAGACAGGGACGTCTCAGCCCCAGCATTTT
TRBD1	TRBV28	once	TRBJ1-5	16	CASRDNRGFGNQPQHF	TGTGCCAGCAGGGACAACAGGGGGTTTGGCAATCAGCCCCAGCATTTT
-	TRBV5-1	-	TRBJ1-2	15	CASSSGTVNNYGYTF	TGCGCCAGCAGCTCCGGGACGGTCAATAACTATGGCTACACCTTC
TRBD1	TRBV5-1	few	TRBJ2-7	16	CASSSGGGQGAYEQYF	TGCGCCAGCAGTTCAGGAGGTGGACAGGGGGCCTACGAGCAGTACTTC
TRBD1	TRBV4-3	-	TRBJ2-3	18	CASSQGPGTGSGTDTQYF	TGCGCCAGCAGCCAAGGACCCGGGACAGGGTCGGGAACAGATACGCAGTATTTT
-	TRBV18	-	TRBJ2-7	17	CASSPLYSTDVSYEQYF	TGTGCCAGCTCACCACTTTATTCGACCGATGTCTCCTACGAGCAGTACTTC
TRBD2	TRBV2	-	TRBJ2-3	14	CASNGRASTDTQYF	TGTGCCAGCAACGGGAGGGCTAGCACAGATACGCAGTATTTT
-	TRBV4-3	-	TRBJ2-4	16	CASSQEVGIAKNIQYF	TGCGCCAGCAGCCAAGAAGTGGGGATTGCCAAAAACATTCAGTACTTC
-	TRBV30	-	TRBJ1-1	14	CAWSVGLSGAEAFF	TGTGCCTGGAGTGTAGGGTTATCCGGCGCTGAAGCTTTCTTT
-	TRBV2	-	TRBJ2-7	13	CASSRNRNYEQYF	TGTGCCAGCTCCAGGAACAGAAACTACGAGCAGTACTTC
-	TRBV2	-	TRBJ2-4	14	CASSDGHSKNIQYF	TGTGCCAGCAGTGATGGCCACAGTAAGAACATTCAGTACTTC
-	TRBV6-5	-	TRBJ2-7	11	CASSFYYEQYF	TGTGCCAGCAGTTTCTATTACGAGCAGTACTTC
-	TRBV19	-	TRBJ2-2	16	CASSMSGGGFTGELFF	TGTGCCAGTAGTATGTCGGGTGGGGGTTTCACCGGGGAGCTGTTTTTT
-	TRBV5-1	-	TRBJ1-4	15	CASSPPGGANEKLFF	TGCGCCAGCTCGCCCCCGGGGGGTGCTAATGAAAAACTGTTTTTT
-	TRBV15	-	TRBJ2-7	14	CATRSGGRNYEQYF	TGTGCCACCAGGTCGGGCGGAAGAAACTACGAGCAGTACTTC
-	TRBV5-1	-	TRBJ1-1	17	CASSASRGGWLNTEAFF	TGCGCCAGCAGCGCTAGCAGGGGAGGTTGGCTGAACACTGAAGCTTTCTTT